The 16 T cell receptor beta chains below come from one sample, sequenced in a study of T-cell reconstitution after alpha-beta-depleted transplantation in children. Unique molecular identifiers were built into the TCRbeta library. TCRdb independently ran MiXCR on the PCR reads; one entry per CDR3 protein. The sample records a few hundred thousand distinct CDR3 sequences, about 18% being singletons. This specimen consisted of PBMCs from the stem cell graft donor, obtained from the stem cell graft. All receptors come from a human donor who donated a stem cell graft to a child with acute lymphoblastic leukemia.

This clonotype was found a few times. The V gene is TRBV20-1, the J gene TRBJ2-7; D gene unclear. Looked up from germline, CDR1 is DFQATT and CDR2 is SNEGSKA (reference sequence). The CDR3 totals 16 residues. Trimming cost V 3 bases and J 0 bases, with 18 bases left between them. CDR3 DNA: TGCAGTGCTAGCTCGGCCCGGTTGCGGAGCTCCTACGAGCAGTACTTC. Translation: CSASSARLRSSYEQYF.

The CDR3 is CASSQSQGVREQYF. In DNA, the CDR3 is TGCGCCAGCAGCCAATCTCAGGGGGTTAGGGAGCAGTACTTC. The gene calls are TRBV4-1 and TRBJ2-7; 7 nucleotides agree with TRBD1. V dropped 2 bases and J dropped 7; count of bases not matched to a gene: 8. CDR3 length: 14 amino acids. The germline gives CDR1 MGHRA, CDR2 YSYEKL.

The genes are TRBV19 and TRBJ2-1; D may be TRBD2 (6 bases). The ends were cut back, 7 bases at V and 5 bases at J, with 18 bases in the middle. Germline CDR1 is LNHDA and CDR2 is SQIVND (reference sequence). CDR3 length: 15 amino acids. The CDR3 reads CASTMGAGYNNEQFF. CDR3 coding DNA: TGTGCCAGTACCATGGGTGCGGGATACAACAATGAGCAGTTCTTC.

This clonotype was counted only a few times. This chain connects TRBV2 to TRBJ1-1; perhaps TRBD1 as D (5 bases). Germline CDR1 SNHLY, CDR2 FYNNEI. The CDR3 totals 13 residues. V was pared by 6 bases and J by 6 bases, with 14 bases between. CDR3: CASSLDSWAEAFF. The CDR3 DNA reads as TGTGCCAGCAGCCTTGACAGCTGGGCTGAAGCTTTCTTT. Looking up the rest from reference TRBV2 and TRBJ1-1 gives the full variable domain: EPEVTQTPSHQVTQMGQEVILRCVPISNHLYFYWYRQILGQKVEFLVSFYNNEISEKSEIFDDQFSVERPDGSNFTLKIRSTKLEDSAMYFCASSLDSWAEAFFGQGTRLTVV.

The CDR3, as DNA: TGTGCCAGCAGCATAGTACAGGGCTACGAGCAGTACTTC. It yields the protein CASSIVQGYEQYF. The chain joins TRBV7-2 to TRBJ2-7, with D perhaps TRBD1 (6 bases). Per germline, CDR1 SGHTA and CDR2 FQGNSA. Trimming cost V 5 bases and J 3 bases, with 11 bases left between them. CDR3 length: 13 amino acids.

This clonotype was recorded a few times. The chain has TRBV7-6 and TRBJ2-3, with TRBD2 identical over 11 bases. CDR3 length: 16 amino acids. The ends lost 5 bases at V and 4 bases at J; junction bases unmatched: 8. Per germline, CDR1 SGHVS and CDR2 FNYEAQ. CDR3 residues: CASSLGTSGGADTQYF. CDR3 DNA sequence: TGTGCCAGCAGCCTCGGGACTAGCGGAGGGGCAGATACGCAGTATTTT.

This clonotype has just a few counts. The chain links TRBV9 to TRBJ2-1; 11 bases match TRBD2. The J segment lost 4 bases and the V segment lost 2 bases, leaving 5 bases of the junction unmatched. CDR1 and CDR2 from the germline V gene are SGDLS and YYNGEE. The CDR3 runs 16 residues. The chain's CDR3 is CASSVDLAGGYNEQFF. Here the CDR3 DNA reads TGTGCCAGCAGCGTGGATCTAGCGGGGGGATACAATGAGCAGTTCTTC.

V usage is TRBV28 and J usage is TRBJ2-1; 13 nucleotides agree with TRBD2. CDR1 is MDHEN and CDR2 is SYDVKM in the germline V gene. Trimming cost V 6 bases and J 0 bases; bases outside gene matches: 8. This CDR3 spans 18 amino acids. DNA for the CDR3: TGTGCCAGCAGCCCTGGGACTAGCGGGATCGTCTCCTACAATGAGCAGTTCTTC. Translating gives CASSPGTSGIVSYNEQFF. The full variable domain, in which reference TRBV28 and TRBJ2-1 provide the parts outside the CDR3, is DVKVTQSSRYLVKRTGEKVFLECVQDMDHENMFWYRQDPGLGLRLIYFSYDVKMKEKGDIPEGYSVSREKKERFSLILESASTNQTSMYLCASSPGTSGIVSYNEQFFGPGTRLTVL.

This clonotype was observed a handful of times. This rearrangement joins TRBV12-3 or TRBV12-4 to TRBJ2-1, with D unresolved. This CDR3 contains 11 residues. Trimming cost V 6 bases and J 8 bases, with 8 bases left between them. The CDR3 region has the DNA TGTGCCAGCAGCCACACCCATGAGCAGTTCTTC. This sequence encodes CASSHTHEQFF.

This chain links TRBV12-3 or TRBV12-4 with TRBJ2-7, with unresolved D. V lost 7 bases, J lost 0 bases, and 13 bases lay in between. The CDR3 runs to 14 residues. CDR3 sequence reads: CASISGIFSYEQYF. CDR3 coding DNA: TGTGCCAGCATTTCAGGCATTTTCTCCTACGAGCAGTACTTC.

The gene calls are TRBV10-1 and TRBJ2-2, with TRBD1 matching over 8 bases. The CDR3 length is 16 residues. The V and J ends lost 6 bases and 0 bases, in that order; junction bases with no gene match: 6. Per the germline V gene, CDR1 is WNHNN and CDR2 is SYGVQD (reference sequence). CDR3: CASSRSGQANTGELFF. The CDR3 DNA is TGCGCCAGCAGCCGCTCGGGACAGGCGAACACCGGGGAGCTGTTTTTT.

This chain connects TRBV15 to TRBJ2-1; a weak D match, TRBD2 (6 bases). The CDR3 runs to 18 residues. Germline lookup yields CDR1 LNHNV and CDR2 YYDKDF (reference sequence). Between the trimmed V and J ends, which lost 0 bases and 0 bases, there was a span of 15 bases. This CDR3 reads CATSRESFGRDSYNEQFF. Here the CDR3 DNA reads TGTGCCACCAGCAGAGAGAGTTTCGGGAGAGACTCCTACAATGAGCAGTTCTTC.

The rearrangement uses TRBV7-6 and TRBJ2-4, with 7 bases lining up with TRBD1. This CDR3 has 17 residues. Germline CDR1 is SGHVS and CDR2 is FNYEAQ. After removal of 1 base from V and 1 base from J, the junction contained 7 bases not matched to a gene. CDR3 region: CASSLEQGFAAKNIQYF. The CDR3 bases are TGTGCCAGCAGCTTAGAACAGGGGTTTGCGGCCAAAAACATTCAGTACTTC.

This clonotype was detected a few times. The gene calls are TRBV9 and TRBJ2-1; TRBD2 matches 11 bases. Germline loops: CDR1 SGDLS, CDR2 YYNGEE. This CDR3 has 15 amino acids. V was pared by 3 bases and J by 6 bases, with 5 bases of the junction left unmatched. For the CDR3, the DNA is TGTGCCAGCAGCGGGGGGACTAGCGGCCCCAATGAGCAGTTCTTC. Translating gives CASSGGTSGPNEQFF.

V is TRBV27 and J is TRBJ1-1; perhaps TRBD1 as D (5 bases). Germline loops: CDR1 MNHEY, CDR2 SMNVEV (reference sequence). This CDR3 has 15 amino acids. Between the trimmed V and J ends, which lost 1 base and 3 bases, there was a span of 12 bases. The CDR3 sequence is CASSLYGRADTEAFF. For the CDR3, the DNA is TGTGCCAGCAGTTTATATGGCAGGGCTGACACTGAAGCTTTCTTT.

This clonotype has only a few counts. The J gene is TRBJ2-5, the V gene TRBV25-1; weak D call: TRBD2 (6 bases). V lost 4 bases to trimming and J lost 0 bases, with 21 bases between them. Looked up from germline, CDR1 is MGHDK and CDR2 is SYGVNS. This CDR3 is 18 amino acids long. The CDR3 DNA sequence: TGTGCCAGCAGTGCTGGGGGATGGAGCGGGCCGTACCAAGAGACCCAGTACTTC. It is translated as CASSAGGWSGPYQETQYF.